This is a list of T cell receptor beta chains from one sample in a study of regulatory T cells in long-lasting Graves disease. TCRdb fed the multiplex PCR reads into MiXCR, producing one record per CDR3 protein. The data hold 560,000 or so distinct CDR3 sequences, with around 16% observed a single time. This same sample was also part of a study on T cells in Graves' hyperthyroidism and ophthalmopathy.

This specimen consisted of peripheral blood mononuclear cells (PBMCs), obtained at new diagnosis, from a patient treated with antithyroid drugs. These receptors originate from a man younger than 35 with Graves disease. CDR3s include the opening cysteine and the closing phenylalanine or tryptophan. A D gene is named only where the DNA matches it firmly. Clone size is given for some rows only: seen once, a few or many times, or a class if the clone is expanded.

TRBV15	few	TRBJ1-6	-	TGTGCCACCAGCAGAGATGACAGAAAAGATTCGCCCCTCCACTTT	CATSRDDRKDSPLHF
TRBV30	many	TRBJ2-1	TRBD2	TGTGCCTGGAGTACACTAGCGGCGTCGCCCTACAATGAGCAGTTCTTC	CAWSTLAASPYNEQFF
TRBV19	many	TRBJ1-1	-	TGTGCCAGTAGTGCCTCTCGACTGGGGAACGCTGAAGCTTTCTTT	CASSASRLGNAEAFF
TRBV9	many	TRBJ1-6	TRBD1	TGTGCCAGCAGCGAGGGACAGGGGTATAATTCACCCCTCCACTTT	CASSEGQGYNSPLHF
TRBV29-1	-	TRBJ2-3	TRBD2	TGCAGCCCCAGACTAGCGGGAGAACGTACGCAGTATTTT	CSPRLAGERTQYF
TRBV11-3	few	TRBJ2-1	TRBD2	TGTGCCAGCAGCCCCCGTTTAGCGGGAGGAAACAATAAGCAGTTCTTC	CASSPRLAGGNNKQFF
TRBV5-1	many	TRBJ2-7	TRBD2	TGCGCCAGCAGCTTGAACGGGGGGGAGGTGAGCGAGCAGTACTTC	CASSLNGGEVSEQYF
TRBV5-6	-	TRBJ1-5	-	TGTGCCAGCAGCCTGCAGGGTAGTCGTCAGCCCCAGCATTTT	CASSLQGSRQPQHF
TRBV10-3	many	TRBJ1-1	-	TGTGCCATCAGGGACGGGGCGAACACTGAAGCTTTCTTT	CAIRDGANTEAFF
TRBV14	-	TRBJ2-7	-	TGTGCCAGCAGCCAAGGCGCTCTACTCGAGCAGTACTTC	CASSQGALLEQYF
TRBV30	few	TRBJ2-7	-	TGTGCCTGGATCGCCTTCGGGGGATCCCCCTACGAGCAGTACTTC	CAWIAFGGSPYEQYF
TRBV30	few	TRBJ2-1	TRBD2	TGTGCCTGCCAAGGACTAGCGGGAGCTGTGGACAATGAGCAGTTCTTC	CACQGLAGAVDNEQFF
TRBV3-1	-	TRBJ1-1	-	TGTGCCAGCAGCCAAGATCTTGGGCAGGCTGAAGCTTTCTTT	CASSQDLGQAEAFF
TRBV12-3/TRBV12-4	few	TRBJ2-1	TRBD2	TGTGCCAGCAGTTGGGAGCGGGAGTCTGGTGAGCAGTTCTTC	CASSWERESGEQFF
TRBV27	many	TRBJ2-7	-	TGTGCCAGCAGACCCGGACAGGTTGGGGGGTACGAGCAGTACTTC	CASRPGQVGGYEQYF
TRBV7-3	-	TRBJ1-2	-	TGTGCCAGCAGTTCCGCTCCCGATCAGTTAAAAACCTTC	CASSSAPDQLKTF
TRBV11-2	few	TRBJ2-1	-	TGTGCCAGCAGCACCGGGACCCGTAGGGGTGAGCAGTTCTTC	CASSTGTRRGEQFF
TRBV20-1	few	TRBJ2-7	TRBD1	TGCAGTGCTAGAGGAACCAGGGGGATTAACGAGCAGTACTTC	CSARGTRGINEQYF
TRBV15	-	TRBJ2-7	TRBD2	TGTGCCACCAGCTCGGGGTTGGGACTAGCGAACTACGAGCAGTACTTC	CATSSGLGLANYEQYF
TRBV4-1	many	TRBJ2-7	TRBD2	TGCGCCAGCAGCCCGTACTTCGGCAGCGGGAGCTCCTACGAGCAGTACTTC	CASSPYFGSGSSYEQYF
TRBV16	-	TRBJ2-2	TRBD1	TGTGCCAGCAGCCTCAATGCCCGGACAGGGTGGACCGGGGAGCTGTTTTTT	CASSLNARTGWTGELFF
TRBV7-3	many	TRBJ2-3	TRBD2	TGTGCCAGCAGCGATGCGGGAGGGCCTAGTCTTACGCAGTATTTT	CASSDAGGPSLTQYF
TRBV30	many	TRBJ1-6	-	TGTGCCTGGAATAGGGCTACACTGAATTCACCCCTCCACTTT	CAWNRATLNSPLHF
TRBV6-5	many	TRBJ2-7	-	TGTGCCAGCAGTTACTCGGGCGGGGAGTACGGGGACGAGCAGTACTTC	CASSYSGGEYGDEQYF
TRBV6-1	many	TRBJ2-7	TRBD1	TGTGCCAGCAGCGGGACAGGGGGCCACGAGCAGTACTTC	CASSGTGGHEQYF
TRBV20-1	once	TRBJ1-2	TRBD1	TGCAGTGCTGCGGGGACAGGCGGGAATGAAGGCTACACCTTC	CSAAGTGGNEGYTF
TRBV30	many	TRBJ1-2	-	TGTGCCTGGAGTGTACTACAGTATGGCTACACCTTC	CAWSVLQYGYTF
TRBV20-1	-	TRBJ2-1	TRBD2	TGCAGTGCTACCGGGACTAGCGGGAGTGATGAGCAGTTCTTC	CSATGTSGSDEQFF
TRBV7-3	many	TRBJ2-2	-	TGTGCCAGCAGCCCCCAAGGCCCCGGGGAGCTGTTTTTT	CASSPQGPGELFF
TRBV12-3/TRBV12-4	few	TRBJ2-6	-	TGTGCCAGCAGCCCACGGGGGTTTAGCTCTGGGGCCAACGTCCTGACTTTC	CASSPRGFSSGANVLTF
TRBV2	few	TRBJ1-6	-	TGTGCCAGCATTAGACAGGAGCTCGATAATTCACCCCTCCACTTT	CASIRQELDNSPLHF
TRBV30	-	TRBJ2-4	-	TGTGCCTGGAGGGGCCGAGGGGCGCGGGGCATTCAGTACTTC	CAWRGRGARGIQYF
TRBV10-3	few	TRBJ2-7	-	TGTGCCATCAGTGAGTCCAGACAGGCGGCGGATACCTGGGGCGAGCAGTACTTC	CAISESRQAADTWGEQYF
TRBV5-5	few	TRBJ2-7	TRBD1	TGTGCCAGCAGCCCCGGGACAGGGAACGAGCAGTACTTC	CASSPGTGNEQYF
TRBV11-2	few	TRBJ2-1	-	TGTGCCAGCAGCCCAGGGGGGGGGGTCCCCAATGAGCAGTTCTTC	CASSPGGGVPNEQFF
TRBV12-3/TRBV12-4	many	TRBJ1-2	TRBD1	TGTGCCAGCAGTCCGTGGACAGGCACCGATGGCTACACCTTC	CASSPWTGTDGYTF
TRBV5-1	many	TRBJ2-1	-	TGCGCCAGCAGCACGGATCAAAGCTCCTACAATGAGCAGTTCTTC	CASSTDQSSYNEQFF
TRBV10-3	few	TRBJ2-1	TRBD2	TGTGCCAGAACCCAGGGACTAGCGGGATTCCTTAGCTCCTACAATGAGCAGTTCTTC	CARTQGLAGFLSSYNEQFF
TRBV5-1	many	TRBJ2-1	TRBD2	TGTGCCAGCAGCAGAACTAGCGGGACATACAATGAGCAGTTCTTC	CASSRTSGTYNEQFF
TRBV13	few	TRBJ2-7	-	TGTGCCAGCAGCTTAGGACAGTTGAGCTACGAGCAGTACTTC	CASSLGQLSYEQYF
TRBV5-1	many	TRBJ1-1	-	TGCGCCAGCAGCTCAGACCGACCGAACACTGAAGCTTTCTTT	CASSSDRPNTEAFF
TRBV12-3/TRBV12-4	many	TRBJ2-3	-	TGTGCCAGCACCTCTTGGTCCGGGACAGATACGCAGTATTTT	CASTSWSGTDTQYF
TRBV6-2/TRBV6-3	few	TRBJ1-2	-	TGTGCCAGCAGGTTGGGGAGATATGGCTACACCTTC	CASRLGRYGYTF
TRBV6-1	few	TRBJ1-5	TRBD1	TGTGCCAGCAAGAGGATTACAGGGGGCGATCAGCCCCAGCATTTT	CASKRITGGDQPQHF
TRBV29-1	-	TRBJ2-4	TRBD2	TGCAGCCCGCGCGGGAGGAGGACTAGCGGGGCCAAAAACATTCAGTACTTC	CSPRGRRTSGAKNIQYF
TRBV5-1	few	TRBJ2-6	-	TGTGCCAGCAGCTTTTTATCGCTCGGGGCCAACGTCCTGACTTTC	CASSFLSLGANVLTF
TRBV5-1	few	TRBJ1-2	-	TGCGCCAGCAGAGGGGGTTCCCGAGTTGGCTACACCTTC	CASRGGSRVGYTF
TRBV6-5	many	TRBJ2-2	-	TGTGCCAGCAGTTCGCAGGGAACCGGGGAGCTGTTTTTT	CASSSQGTGELFF
TRBV14	few	TRBJ2-7	-	TGTGCCAGCAGCCAAGATAACCACTACGAGCAGTACTTC	CASSQDNHYEQYF
TRBV13	many	TRBJ2-7	-	TGTGCCAGCAGCTTAGGAGGCTACCCCTACGAGCAGTACTTC	CASSLGGYPYEQYF
TRBV5-1	many	TRBJ2-7	-	TGCGCCAGCAGCCCAACGGCAGGTGCGGCCTACGAGCAGTACTTC	CASSPTAGAAYEQYF